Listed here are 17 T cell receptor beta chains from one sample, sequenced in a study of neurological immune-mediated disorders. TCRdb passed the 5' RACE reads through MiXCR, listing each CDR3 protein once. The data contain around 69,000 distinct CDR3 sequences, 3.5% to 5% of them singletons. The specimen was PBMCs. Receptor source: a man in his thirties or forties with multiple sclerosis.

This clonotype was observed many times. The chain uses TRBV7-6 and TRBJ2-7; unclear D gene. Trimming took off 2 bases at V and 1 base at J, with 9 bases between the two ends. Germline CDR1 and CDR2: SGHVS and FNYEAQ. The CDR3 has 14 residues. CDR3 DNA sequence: TGTGCCAGCAGCTTAACAGTGGGTTCCTACGAGCAGTACGTC. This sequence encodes CASSLTVGSYEQYV.

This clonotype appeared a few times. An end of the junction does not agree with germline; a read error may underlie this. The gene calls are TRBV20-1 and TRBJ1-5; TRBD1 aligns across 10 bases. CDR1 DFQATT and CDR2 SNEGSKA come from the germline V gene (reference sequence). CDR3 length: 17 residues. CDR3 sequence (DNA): TGCAGTGCTACCGAGGCCCGGGACAGGGGAGAAGGTCAGCCCCAGAATTTT. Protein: CSATEARDRGEGQPQNF.

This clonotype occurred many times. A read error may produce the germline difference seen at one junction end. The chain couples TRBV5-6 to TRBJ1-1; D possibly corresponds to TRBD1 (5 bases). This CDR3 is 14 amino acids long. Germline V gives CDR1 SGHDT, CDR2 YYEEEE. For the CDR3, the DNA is TGTGCCAGCAACTTGGGGGTTTTGGGCACTGAAGCTTTCTTT. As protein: CASNLGVLGTEAFF.

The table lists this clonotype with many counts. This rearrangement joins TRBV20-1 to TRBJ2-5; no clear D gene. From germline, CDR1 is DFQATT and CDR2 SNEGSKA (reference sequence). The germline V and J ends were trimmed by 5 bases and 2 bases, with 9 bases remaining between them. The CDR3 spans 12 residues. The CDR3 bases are TGCAGTGCTTTCGGTGGGCAAGAGACCCAGTACTTC. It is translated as CSAFGGQETQYF.

The CDR3 DNA follows: TGCAGTGCTAGAGATAACGCAGGGGATACGCAGTATTTT. Its translation: CSARDNAGDTQYF. V is TRBV20-1 and J is TRBJ2-3, with a tentative D call TRBD1 (5 bases). Germline lookup yields CDR1 DFQATT and CDR2 SNEGSKA (reference sequence). Trimming stripped 0 bases from V and 6 bases from J, with 10 bases between. This CDR3 is built from 13 residues.

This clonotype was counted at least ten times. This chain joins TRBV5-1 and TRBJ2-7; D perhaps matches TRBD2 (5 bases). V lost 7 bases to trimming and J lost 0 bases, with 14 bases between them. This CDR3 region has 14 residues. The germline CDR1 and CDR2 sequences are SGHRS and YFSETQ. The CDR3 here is CASALDLASYEQYF. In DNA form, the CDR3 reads TGCGCCAGCGCGCTGGACCTAGCCTCCTACGAGCAGTACTTC. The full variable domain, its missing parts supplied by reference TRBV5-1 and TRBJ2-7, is KAGVTQTPRYLIKTRGQQVTLSCSPISGHRSVSWYQQTPGQGLQFLFEYFSETQRNKGNFPGRFSGRQFSNSRSEMNVSTLELGDSALYLCASALDLASYEQYFGPGTRLTVT.

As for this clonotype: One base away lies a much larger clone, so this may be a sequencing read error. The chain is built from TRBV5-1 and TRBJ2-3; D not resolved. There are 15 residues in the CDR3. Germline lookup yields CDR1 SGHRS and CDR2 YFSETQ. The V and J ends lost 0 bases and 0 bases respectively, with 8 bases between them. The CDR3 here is CASSLEDTSTDTQYF. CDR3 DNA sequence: TGCGCCAGCAGCTTGGAAGACACGAGCACAGATACGCAGTATTTT.

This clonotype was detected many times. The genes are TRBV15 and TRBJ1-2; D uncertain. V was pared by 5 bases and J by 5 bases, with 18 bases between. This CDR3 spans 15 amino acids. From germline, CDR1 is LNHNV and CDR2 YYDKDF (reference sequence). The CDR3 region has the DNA TGTGCCACCAGCGACCCTCTGTCGGGGTGGTATGGCTACACCTTC. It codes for CATSDPLSGWYGYTF.

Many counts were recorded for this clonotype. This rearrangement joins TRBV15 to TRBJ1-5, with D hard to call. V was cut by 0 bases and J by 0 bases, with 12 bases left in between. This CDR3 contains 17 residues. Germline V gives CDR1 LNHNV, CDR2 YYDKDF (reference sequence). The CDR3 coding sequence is TGTGCCACCAGCAGAGAATCCCCGGGCTATAGCAATCAGCCCCAGCATTTT. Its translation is CATSRESPGYSNQPQHF.

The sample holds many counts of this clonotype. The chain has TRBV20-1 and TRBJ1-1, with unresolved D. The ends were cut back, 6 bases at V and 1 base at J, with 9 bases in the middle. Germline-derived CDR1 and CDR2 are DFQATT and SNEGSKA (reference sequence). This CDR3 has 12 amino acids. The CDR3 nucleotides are TGCAGTGCGATGGCCGCGAACACTGAAGCTTTCTTT. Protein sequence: CSAMAANTEAFF.

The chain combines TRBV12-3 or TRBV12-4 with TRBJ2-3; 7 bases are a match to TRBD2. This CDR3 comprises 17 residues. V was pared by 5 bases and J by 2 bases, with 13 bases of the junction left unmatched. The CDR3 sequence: CASSPRLAKVTTDTQYF. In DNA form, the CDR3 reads TGTGCCAGCAGTCCTCGACTAGCAAAGGTAACCACAGATACGCAGTATTTT.

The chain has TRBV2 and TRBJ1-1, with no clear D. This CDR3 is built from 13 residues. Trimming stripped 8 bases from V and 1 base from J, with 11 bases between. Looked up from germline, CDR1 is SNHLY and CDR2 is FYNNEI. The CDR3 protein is CASATSENTEAFF. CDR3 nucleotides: TGTGCCAGCGCAACTTCCGAGAACACTGAAGCTTTCTTT.

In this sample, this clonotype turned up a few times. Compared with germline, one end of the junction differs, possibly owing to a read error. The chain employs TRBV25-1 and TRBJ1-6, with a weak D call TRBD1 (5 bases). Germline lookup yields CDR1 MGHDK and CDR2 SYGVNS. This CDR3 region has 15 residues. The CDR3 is CASSPPRGDCSPLNF. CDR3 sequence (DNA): TGTGCCAGCAGCCCCCCACGGGGGGATTGTTCACCCCTCAACTTT.

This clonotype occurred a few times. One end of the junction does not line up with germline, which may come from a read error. CDR3 region: CSARDEVRGRNSPLNF. CDR3 DNA: TGCAGTGCTAGAGATGAAGTCCGGGGACGTAATTCACCCCTCAACTTT. The chain has TRBV20-1 and TRBJ1-6; TRBD1 might be the D (5 bases). From germline, CDR1 is DFQATT and CDR2 SNEGSKA (reference sequence). The CDR3 loop spans 16 amino acids.

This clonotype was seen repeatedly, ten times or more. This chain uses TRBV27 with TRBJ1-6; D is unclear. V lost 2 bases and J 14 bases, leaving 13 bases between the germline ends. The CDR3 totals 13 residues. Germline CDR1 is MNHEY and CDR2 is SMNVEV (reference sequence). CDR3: CASSLRAVGSLHF. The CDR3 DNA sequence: TGTGCCAGCAGTTTAAGGGCAGTAGGGTCCCTCCACTTT.

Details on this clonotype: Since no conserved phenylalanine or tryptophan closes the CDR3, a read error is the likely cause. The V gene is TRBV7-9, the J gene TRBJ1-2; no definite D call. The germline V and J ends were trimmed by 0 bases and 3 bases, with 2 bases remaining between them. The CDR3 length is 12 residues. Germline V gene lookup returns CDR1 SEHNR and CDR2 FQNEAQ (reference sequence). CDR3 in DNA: TGTGCCAGCAGCTTAGCCGACTATGGCTACACCATC. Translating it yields CASSLADYGYTI.

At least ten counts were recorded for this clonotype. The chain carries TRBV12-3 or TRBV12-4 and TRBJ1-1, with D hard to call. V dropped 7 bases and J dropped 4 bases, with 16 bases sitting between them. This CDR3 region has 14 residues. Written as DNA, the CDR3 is TGTGCCAGCACCCCGAGGGCCGTTGGCACTGAAGCTTTCTTT. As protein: CASTPRAVGTEAFF.